This passage covers 14 T cell receptor beta chains from one sample sequenced in a study of shared clonotypes between healthy human individuals (dated by TCRdb to 2019 to 2021). Receptors were amplified or captured by the immunoSEQ multiplex PCR assay. TCRdb holds this immuneACCESS table with in-frame rearrangements only. Some clones are missing; in checked studies, unresolved V genes explain under half, and the rest has no known cause. The sample table contains over 850,000 clones; only one count was recorded for more than 75% of them. Jointly, the top ten make up approximately 0.52% of the sample. The sequencing sample was made of memory CD4+ T cells from PBMCs. The cell subset or site label corresponds to: CD45RA-negative fraction. The source of these receptors is a man between 18 and 35 years old in good health. Some clones in this sample may be carry-over from other donors' samples.

The count of this clone is one. This may stem from a read error, because a much larger clone lies one nucleotide away. V gene TRBV10-1 combines with J gene TRBJ2-1; TRBD2 might be the D (6 bases). There are 13 residues in the CDR3. V was shortened by 6 bases and J by 0 bases, with 6 bases between the two germline ends. Germline CDR1 is WNHNN and CDR2 is SYGVQD (reference sequence). The CDR3 sequence: CASSGSSYNEQFF. Written as DNA, the CDR3 is TGCGCCAGCAGCGGGAGCTCCTACAATGAGCAGTTCTTC.

The chain joins TRBV19 to TRBJ1-5; tentatively, D is TRBD1 (5 bases). Trimming took 0 bases from V and 2 from J, leaving 11 bases between them. Per germline, CDR1 LNHDA and CDR2 SQIVND (reference sequence). The CDR3 length is 16 residues. Here the CDR3 DNA reads TGTGCCAGTAGTATAGAGGGACGTGGGGGCAATCAGCCCCAGCATTTT. Translation gives CASSIEGRGGNQPQHF.

The rearrangement uses TRBV9 and TRBJ2-2; TRBD2 agrees at 7 bases. The germline V gene encodes CDR1 SGDLS and CDR2 YYNGEE. V lost 0 bases, J lost 3 bases, and 5 bases stayed unmatched. The CDR3 sequence is 16 residues long. The CDR3 coding sequence is TGTGCCAGCAGCGTAGACAGCGGGGATTACACCGGGGAGCTGTTTTTT. Its protein product is CASSVDSGDYTGELFF.

This chain connects TRBV5-1 to TRBJ2-7; D uncertain. The CDR3 runs 13 residues. V lost 2 bases and J 2 bases, leaving 8 bases between the germline ends. Germline V CDR1 and CDR2: SGHRS, YFSETQ. CDR3: CASSFGFTYEQYF. DNA for the CDR3: TGCGCCAGCAGCTTCGGGTTTACCTACGAGCAGTACTTC.

This chain joins TRBV5-1 and TRBJ2-2, with D perhaps matching TRBD1 (5 bases). CDR1 SGHRS and CDR2 YFSETQ come from the germline V gene. Trimming left V 0 bases short and J 3 bases short, with 6 bases between. This CDR3 comprises 14 residues. The CDR3 loop is CASSLGQYTGELFF. DNA of the CDR3: TGCGCCAGCAGCTTGGGACAGTACACCGGGGAGCTGTTTTTT.

The rearrangement links TRBV29-1 to TRBJ2-5; 13 nucleotides line up with TRBD2. Germline V gene sequence: CDR1 SQVTM, CDR2 ANQGSEA. V shed 7 bases and J 6 bases; nucleotides not matched to a gene: 2. The CDR3 sequence is 12 residues long. CDR3 in amino acids: CSGTSGRKTQYF. The CDR3 DNA follows: TGCAGCGGGACTAGCGGGAGAAAGACCCAGTACTTC.

The chain has TRBV5-1 and TRBJ1-2; 7 positions agree with TRBD1. CDR1 and CDR2 from the germline V gene are SGHRS and YFSETQ. The CDR3 is made up of 13 amino acids. J was trimmed by 8 bases and V by 1 base; bases with no gene match: 5. The CDR3 region is CASSLTGAGGYTF. CDR3 coding DNA: TGCGCCAGCAGCTTGACAGGGGCAGGAGGCTACACCTTC.

This chain connects TRBV5-6 to TRBJ1-2; D is undetermined. Per the germline V gene, CDR1 is SGHDT and CDR2 is YYEEEE. Deletions cut 4 bases from V and 6 bases from J, with 13 bases between. The CDR3 contains 13 residues. CDR3 amino acids: CASSPGRWNGYTF. CDR3 DNA: TGTGCCAGCAGCCCGGGTCGTTGGAATGGCTACACCTTC.

V is TRBV15 and J is TRBJ2-7; D unclear. Germline V gives CDR1 LNHNV, CDR2 YYDKDF (reference sequence). CDR3 length: 10 amino acids. V was cut by 9 bases and J by 9 bases, with 12 bases left in between. The CDR3 DNA reads TGTGCCACGTCGATTAAGGGGCAGTACTTC. Translation gives CATSIKGQYF.

The chain is built from TRBV7-3 and TRBJ2-2, with 11 bases identical to TRBD2. The germline V gene has CDR1 SGHTA and CDR2 FQGTGA. CDR3 length: 16 residues. V was clipped by 2 bases and J by 4 bases; unmatched bases: 3. CDR3 bases: TGTGCCAGCAGCTTATATCTAGCGGGAGGCACCGGGGAGCTGTTTTTT. Protein product: CASSLYLAGGTGELFF.

This rearrangement joins TRBV27 to TRBJ2-1, with D tentatively TRBD2 (5 bases). Germline CDR1 reads MNHEY; CDR2 reads SMNVEV (reference sequence). This CDR3 is built from 14 residues. Deletions cut 7 bases from V and 2 bases from J, with 12 bases between. CDR3 sequence (DNA): TGTGCCAGCAACCCTAGCCTGGCCTACAATGAGCAGTTCTTC. This codes for CASNPSLAYNEQFF.

In its sample, this clone was seen once. This chain joins TRBV15 and TRBJ2-2, with 9 bases that match TRBD1. CDR3 size: 17 residues. Germline CDR1 LNHNV, CDR2 YYDKDF (reference sequence). The V gene end was trimmed by 5 bases and the J gene end by 1 base; junction bases not matched to a gene: 8. The CDR3 DNA follows: TGTGCCACCAGCTCCCCTGGACAGGGGAAGAACACCGGGGAGCTGTTTTTT. This sequence encodes CATSSPGQGKNTGELFF. The variable domain in full, completed from reference TRBV15 and TRBJ2-2, reads DAMVIQNPRYQVTQFGKPVTLSCSQTLNHNVMYWYQQKSSQAPKLLFHYYDKDFNNEADTPDNFQSRRPNTSFCFLDIRSPGLGDTAMYLCATSSPGQGKNTGELFFGEGSRLTVL.

This clone has just one count. The rearrangement joins TRBV19 to TRBJ1-1; 9 nucleotides line up with TRBD1. The ends lost 4 bases at V and 4 bases at J; junction bases unmatched: 7. Germline-derived CDR1 and CDR2 are LNHDA and SQIVND (reference sequence). There are 15 residues in the CDR3. The CDR3 region is CASSTGTGWGTEAFF. CDR3 DNA sequence: TGTGCCAGTAGTACCGGGACAGGGTGGGGCACTGAAGCTTTCTTT.

The chain couples TRBV30 to TRBJ2-7; D remains unclear. This CDR3 is built from 11 residues. V lost 5 bases, J lost 3 bases, and 8 bases lay in between. Germline assignment: CDR1 GTSNPN and CDR2 SVGIG (reference sequence). CDR3 sequence reads: CAWGSIYEQYF. CDR3 DNA: TGTGCCTGGGGCTCTATCTACGAGCAGTACTTC.